This T cell receptor beta chain came from a study of T-cell memory formation after mild COVID-19. This clonotype has more than one count but fewer than ten. Germline V gene data show CDR1 as SGHVS and CDR2 as FQNEAQ. The CDR3 loop spans 15 amino acids. Trimming left V 6 bases short and J 5 bases short, with 18 bases between. TCRdb processed the 5' RACE reads anew with MiXCR; each CDR3 protein has one entry. The sample holds 110,000 to 150,000 distinct CDR3 sequences, around 15% seen once. The chain combines TRBV7-8 with TRBJ2-3; D call uncertain. The receptor was isolated from an adult woman who had mild COVID-19 (a few samples of this study predate the infection). Cell type and time point are not known. Material for sequencing was PBMCs or a T cell subset sorted from them (not recorded which). CDR3 nucleotide sequence: TGTGCCAGCAGGCCTACAATGGGTTATGGAGATACGCAGTATTTT. Its translation is CASRPTMGYGDTQYF.